A selection of T cell receptor beta chains follows, all from one sample in a study of T cells in localized non-small cell lung cancer. Clones were read by immunoSEQ multiplex PCR, and TCRdb kept only the in-frame ones, dropping some. The table shows approximately 41,000 clones, with roughly nine tenths occurring only once. Sequencing was performed on PBMCs, taken before any cancer treatment. Every receptor here comes from a woman between 35 and 75 years old with stage II lung adenocarcinoma. CDR3s include the opening cysteine and the closing phenylalanine or tryptophan. Fields, in order: CDR3 protein, CDR3 DNA, V gene, clone size, D gene, J gene. The D gene is left open where the match is weak. Size tells how often a clone was seen (once, few, many) or the class of an expanded clone, and some rows leave it out.

CDR3: CASSWDRNYGYTF
DNA: TGTGCCAGCAGTTGGGACAGAAACTATGGCTACACCTTC
V: TRBV6-5
size: .
D: TRBD1
J: TRBJ1-2

CDR3: CASSPTTGVQDEQYF
DNA: TGTGCCAGCTCACCAACCACAGGGGTCCAGGACGAGCAGTACTTC
V: TRBV18
size: once
D: TRBD1
J: TRBJ2-7

CDR3: CASSPGQTGNTIYF
DNA: TGTGCCAGCTCACCGGGACAGACTGGAAACACCATATATTTT
V: TRBV18
size: .
D: TRBD1
J: TRBJ1-3

CDR3: CASSLGGTSVTYEQYF
DNA: TGTGCCAGCAGTCTAGGCGGGACTAGCGTTACCTACGAGCAGTACTTC
V: TRBV27
size: .
D: TRBD2
J: TRBJ2-7

CDR3: CASSYRTNEKLFF
DNA: TGTGCCAGCAGTTACCGGACTAATGAAAAACTGTTTTTT
V: TRBV6-5
size: .
D: .
J: TRBJ1-4

CDR3: CASRPNLNRGRETQYF
DNA: TGTGCCAGCAGACCAAATCTTAACAGGGGGCGAGAGACCCAGTACTTC
V: TRBV28
size: .
D: TRBD1
J: TRBJ2-5

CDR3: CASSRLRAEQYF
DNA: TGTGCCAGCAGCCGGCTTAGGGCCGAGCAGTACTTC
V: TRBV5-6
size: .
D: .
J: TRBJ2-7

CDR3: CASSQDRRETQYF
DNA: TGTGCCAGCAGCCAAGATAGAAGGGAGACCCAGTACTTC
V: TRBV4-2
size: .
D: .
J: TRBJ2-5

CDR3: CASSLGTSTFNEQFF
DNA: TGTGCCAGCAGTCTCGGGACTAGCACTTTCAATGAGCAGTTCTTC
V: TRBV27
size: .
D: TRBD2
J: TRBJ2-1

CDR3: CASSLFGAVDEKLFF
DNA: TGCGCCAGCAGCTTGTTTGGGGCAGTAGATGAAAAACTGTTTTTT
V: TRBV5-1
size: .
D: .
J: TRBJ1-4

CDR3: CASSPAGHSNQPQHF
DNA: TGCGCCAGCAGCCCGGCAGGCCATAGCAATCAGCCCCAGCATTTT
V: TRBV4-1
size: .
D: .
J: TRBJ1-5

CDR3: CASSQDKAGGPPDTQYF
DNA: TGCGCCAGCAGCCAAGATAAGGCGGGAGGGCCCCCAGATACGCAGTATTTT
V: TRBV4-1
size: .
D: TRBD2
J: TRBJ2-3

CDR3: CASSLQAQPNYGYTF
DNA: TGTGCCAGCAGCTTGCAGGCTCAGCCCAACTATGGCTACACCTTC
V: TRBV5-5
size: once
D: .
J: TRBJ1-2

CDR3: CASSQTAPPEAFF
DNA: TGTGCCAGCAGTCAGACCGCGCCCCCTGAAGCTTTCTTT
V: TRBV28
size: medium-sized
D: .
J: TRBJ1-1

CDR3: CASSRQGGGELFF
DNA: TGTGCCAGCTCGCGACAAGGTGGCGGGGAGCTGTTTTTT
V: TRBV18
size: .
D: .
J: TRBJ2-2

CDR3: CASRPGQGAYGYTF
DNA: TGTGCCAGCAGGCCGGGACAGGGGGCCTATGGCTACACCTTC
V: TRBV6-5
size: .
D: TRBD1
J: TRBJ1-2

CDR3: CAISGDPAGFSGNTIYF
DNA: TGTGCCATCAGTGGGGACCCTGCAGGGTTTAGCGGAAACACCATATATTTT
V: TRBV10-3
size: .
D: .
J: TRBJ1-3

CDR3: CATSTPQGRETQYF
DNA: TGTGCCACCAGCACCCCTCAGGGTAGGGAGACCCAGTACTTC
V: TRBV15
size: few
D: .
J: TRBJ2-5

CDR3: CASSGPDTQYF
DNA: TGCGCCAGCAGTGGTCCAGATACGCAGTATTTT
V: TRBV10-1
size: .
D: .
J: TRBJ2-3

CDR3: CASKEGPDEKLFF
DNA: TGTGCCAGTAAAGAGGGACCGGATGAAAAACTGTTTTTT
V: TRBV19
size: .
D: .
J: TRBJ1-4

CDR3: CAISETSNPTRNTQYF
DNA: TGTGCCATCAGTGAAACCAGCAACCCCACTCGCAATACGCAGTATTTT
V: TRBV10-3
size: .
D: .
J: TRBJ2-3

CDR3: CASGLGLAGVRDTQYF
DNA: TGTGCTAGTGGTCTGGGACTAGCGGGAGTTAGAGATACGCAGTATTTT
V: TRBV12-5
size: .
D: TRBD2
J: TRBJ2-3

CDR3: CASSLDWPQNYGYTF
DNA: TGTGCCAGCAGCTTAGATTGGCCCCAGAATTATGGCTACACCTTC
V: TRBV7-2
size: once
D: .
J: TRBJ1-2

CDR3: CASSNRADTTRLGTEAFF
DNA: TGTGCCAGCAGCAATCGAGCAGACACCACCCGGCTAGGCACTGAAGCTTTCTTT
V: TRBV21-1
size: .
D: .
J: TRBJ1-1

CDR3: CASSPEGNYGYTF
DNA: TGTGCCAGCTCACCAGAGGGAAACTATGGCTACACCTTC
V: TRBV18
size: few
D: .
J: TRBJ1-2